One and the same sample provided the 9 T cell receptor beta chains below, sequenced in a study of T and B cells in COVID-19 patients. BIOMED2 TRB-A/B primer pools were used in multiplex TRB PCR. Each CDR3 protein is one row after TCRdb ran MiXCR on the multiplex PCR reads. Of 15,000 to 20,000 distinct CDR3 sequences listed, over 25% were seen once; the top ten hold 4% to 4.5%. From blood, roughly 250-550 ng of genomic DNA served as TRB template. Sequenced material: blood. All receptors come from a human donor who had recovered from COVID-19.

Sample share makes this clonotype medium-sized. The chain links TRBV6-5 to TRBJ2-7; 10 bases are shared with TRBD1. V was pared by 5 bases and J by 7 bases, with 14 bases of the junction left unmatched. Germline V gives CDR1 MNHEY, CDR2 SVGAGI. The CDR3 contains 16 residues. In DNA, the CDR3 is TGTGCCAGCAGTCCAGCAGGGACAGGGGTACGAGGGGAGCAGTACTTC. It codes for CASSPAGTGVRGEQYF.

This clonotype was detected ten times or more. The chain has TRBV6-9 and TRBJ2-1, with 9 bases identical to TRBD2. This CDR3 region has 15 residues. From germline, CDR1 is MNHGY and CDR2 SVAAGI. V lost 7 bases and J lost 2; bases outside the gene matches: 6. Here the CDR3 reads CASIGAGGPYNEQFF. CDR3 nucleotide sequence: TGTGCCAGCATTGGGGCGGGGGGGCCCTACAATGAGCAGTTCTTC.

The chain employs TRBV4-3 and TRBJ2-3; D call uncertain. The CDR3 length is 15 residues. Trimming removed 1 base from V and 4 bases from J, with 12 bases in between. Germline CDR1 LGHNA, CDR2 YSLEER. The CDR3 sequence: CASSQGRTAADTQYF. DNA for the CDR3: TGCGCCAGCAGCCAAGGACGCACCGCCGCAGATACGCAGTATTTT.

The J gene is TRBJ2-7, the V gene TRBV10-3; 7 bases fit TRBD2. This CDR3 region has 17 residues. The germline CDR1 and CDR2 sequences are ENHRY and SYGVKD. V lost 3 bases, J lost 5 bases, and 16 bases stayed unmatched. The CDR3 coding sequence is TGTGCCATCAGTGATGACGGGGGGTCAGGGAATCCCAACGAGCAGTACTTC. Protein product: CAISDDGGSGNPNEQYF.

The chain combines TRBV19 with TRBJ2-2; 12 bases are a match to TRBD2. Germline V gene data show CDR1 as LNHDA and CDR2 as SQIVND (reference sequence). This CDR3 region has 15 residues. With 8 bases clipped from V and 11 bases from J, the junction kept 12 bases outside the gene matches. CDR3 protein: CASRTSGADTVELFF. Written as DNA, the CDR3 is TGTGCCAGTCGGACTAGCGGGGCGGACACCGTTGAGCTGTTTTTT.

The gene calls are TRBV4-3 and TRBJ1-4; 10 positions agree with TRBD1. The CDR3 extends over 14 amino acids. The germline gives CDR1 LGHNA, CDR2 YSLEER. Trimming took 4 bases from V and 11 from J; bases not matched to a gene: 7. Written as DNA, the CDR3 is TGCGCCAGCAGCCCGGGACAGGGGAGTTGGAAACTGTTTTTT. Residues: CASSPGQGSWKLFF.

This chain links TRBV7-2 with TRBJ1-4; tentative D call: TRBD1 (5 bases). The germline V and J ends were trimmed by 3 bases and 3 bases, with 8 bases remaining between them. Germline V gene lookup returns CDR1 SGHTA and CDR2 FQGNSA. The CDR3 totals 14 residues. DNA of the CDR3: TGTGCCAGCAGCTTCAGGGATTCTAATGAAAAACTGTTTTTT. Translated, it gives CASSFRDSNEKLFF.

In its sample, this clonotype was seen many times. The chain links TRBV19 to TRBJ1-2; TRBD1 matches at 8 bases. The CDR3 spans 15 residues. V lost 5 bases and J lost 4; bases outside the gene matches: 9. CDR1 LNHDA and CDR2 SQIVND come from the germline V gene (reference sequence). This CDR3 reads CASSHADRVGYGYTF. DNA of the CDR3: TGTGCCAGTAGTCATGCGGACAGGGTTGGCTATGGCTACACCTTC.

This sequence joins TRBV24-1 and TRBJ2-1, with TRBD2 matching 9 bases. The germline CDR1 and CDR2 sequences are KGHDR and SFDVKD. Losses at the gene ends were 4 bases for V and 7 bases for J; bases not matched to a gene: 22. The CDR3 is made up of 20 amino acids. The CDR3 nucleotides are TGTGCCACCAGTGACCCCGGAGGTAGCGGGGGCCTGAGGCGTCAAAATGAGCAGTTCTTC. It encodes CATSDPGGSGGLRRQNEQFF.